The 17 T cell receptor beta chains reported below all come from one sample, sequenced in a study of monozygotic twins with inflammatory bowel disease. For each CDR3 protein, TCRdb gives one entry from its re-call of the 5' RACE reads, without DNA. Its clone listing holds about 160,000 distinct CDR3 sequences. Sequencing input: blood. Source of these receptors: a human donor with ulcerative colitis or Crohn's disease, or a healthy co-twin of an affected twin (not recorded which).

The rearrangement joins TRBV19 to TRBJ1-1. The length of the CDR3 is 15 residues. Germline CDR1 and CDR2: LNHDA and SQIVND (reference sequence). CDR3 protein: CASSFPGRKNTEAFF.

The V gene is TRBV12-3 or TRBV12-4, the J gene TRBJ1-2. CDR3 length: 12 residues. The CDR3 region is CASRRGSYGYTF.

The chain has TRBV12-3 or TRBV12-4 and TRBJ1-5. The length of the CDR3 is 13 residues. CDR3 protein: CASSLAKDQPQHF.

The J gene is TRBJ2-2, the V gene TRBV27; the TCRdb D gene call, TRBD2, has no DNA to confirm it. The germline V gene encodes CDR1 MNHEY and CDR2 SMNVEV (reference sequence). The CDR3 has 16 residues. CDR3 amino acids: CASSPSSTITTGELFF.

The rearrangement uses TRBV5-1 and TRBJ2-4. CDR3 size: 14 residues. CDR1 is SGHRS, CDR2 YFSETQ, per germline. The CDR3 region is CASSRESAKNIQYF.

V gene TRBV7-9 combines with J gene TRBJ1-2. Germline CDR1 and CDR2: SEHNR and FQNEAQ (reference sequence). CDR3 length equals 17 residues. CDR3 in amino acids: CASSLVGSKVGYEGYTF.

The chain carries TRBV12-3 or TRBV12-4 and TRBJ1-2; TCRdb proposes TRBD1, but this gene call is untestable without DNA. The CDR3 loop spans 15 amino acids. The CDR3: CASRKTGGRSSGYTF.

The chain recombines TRBV20-1 with TRBJ2-1; TCRdb picks TRBD2, but there is no DNA to check that call. Germline V gene data show CDR1 as DFQATT and CDR2 as SNEGSKA (reference sequence). There are 14 residues in the CDR3. CDR3: CSARVAGGFNEQFF.

The J gene is TRBJ2-5, the V gene TRBV24-1; TCRdb calls TRBD1, which cannot be checked without DNA. The V gene's germline CDR1 is KGHDR and CDR2 SFDVKD. This CDR3 contains 14 residues. CDR3: CATSDRRRVETQYF.

This chain uses TRBV29-1 with TRBJ2-5; the D call from TCRdb, TRBD2, cannot be confirmed without DNA. The V gene's germline CDR1 is SQVTM and CDR2 ANQGSEA. This CDR3 is built from 13 residues. This CDR3 is CSEQSLVQETQYF.

The CDR3 protein is CSATGVSNTEAFF. The chain uses TRBV20-1 and TRBJ1-1. The CDR3 contains 13 residues. Germline CDR1 and CDR2: DFQATT and SNEGSKA (reference sequence).

V usage is TRBV5-1 and J usage is TRBJ2-7; TCRdb gives TRBD1 as the D gene, but with no DNA this cannot be confirmed. The germline CDR1 and CDR2 sequences are SGHRS and YFSETQ. There are 15 residues in the CDR3. CDR3 protein: CASSPRDRPFYEQYF.

The chain recombines TRBV5-6 with TRBJ2-7; the TRBD1 assignment by TCRdb is unverifiable without DNA. The CDR3 has 15 amino acids. Looked up from germline, CDR1 is SGHDT and CDR2 is YYEEEE. The CDR3 reads CASSPTEGGTYEQYF.

The chain couples TRBV20-1 to TRBJ1-5; TCRdb names TRBD1, which stays unverified in the absence of DNA. Germline-derived CDR1 and CDR2 are DFQATT and SNEGSKA (reference sequence). The CDR3 contains 13 residues. The CDR3 is CSARTGVVQPQHF.

The rearrangement uses TRBV27 and TRBJ2-1; TCRdb reports TRBD2, a call that lacks DNA to check it against. The CDR3 is 11 residues long. Per the germline V gene, CDR1 is MNHEY and CDR2 is SMNVEV (reference sequence). This CDR3 reads CAAKRNNEQFF.

The J gene is TRBJ1-1, the V gene TRBV5-1; lacking DNA, the TRBD1 call made by TCRdb goes unchecked. The CDR3 is made up of 14 amino acids. Germline V gives CDR1 SGHRS, CDR2 YFSETQ. The CDR3 protein is CASSSGTGYTEAFF.

The genes are TRBV6-2 or TRBV6-3 and TRBJ2-1. This CDR3 has 14 amino acids. From germline, CDR1 is MNHEY and CDR2 SVGEGT. CDR3 amino acids: CASSYASLGDEQFF.